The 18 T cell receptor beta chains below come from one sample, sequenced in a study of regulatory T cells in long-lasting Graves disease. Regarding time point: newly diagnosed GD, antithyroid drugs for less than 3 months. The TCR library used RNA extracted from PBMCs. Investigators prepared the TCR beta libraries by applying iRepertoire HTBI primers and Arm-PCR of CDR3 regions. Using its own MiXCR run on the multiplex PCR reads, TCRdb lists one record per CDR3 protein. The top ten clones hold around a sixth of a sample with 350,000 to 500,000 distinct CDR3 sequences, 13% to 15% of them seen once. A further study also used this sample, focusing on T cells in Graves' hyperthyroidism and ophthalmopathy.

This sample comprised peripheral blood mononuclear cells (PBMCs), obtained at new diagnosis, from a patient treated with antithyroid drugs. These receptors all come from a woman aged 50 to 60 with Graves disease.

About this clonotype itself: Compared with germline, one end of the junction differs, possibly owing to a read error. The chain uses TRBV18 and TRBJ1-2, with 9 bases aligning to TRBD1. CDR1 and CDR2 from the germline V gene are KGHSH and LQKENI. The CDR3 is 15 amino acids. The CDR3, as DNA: TGTGCCAGCTCACCACCGGGACAGGGTTCCGATGGCCACACCTTC. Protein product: CASSPPGQGSDGHTF.

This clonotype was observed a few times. The CDR3 DNA sequence: TGTGCCAGCAGCCCCAGGTGGGCGGTTCTAATTTCGAACACCGGGGAGCTGTTTTTT. This sequence encodes CASSPRWAVLISNTGELFF. V usage is TRBV9 and J usage is TRBJ2-2; no reliable D call. V was clipped by 4 bases and J by 0 bases, with 22 bases between them. Per germline, CDR1 SGDLS and CDR2 YYNGEE. CDR3 length: 19 residues.

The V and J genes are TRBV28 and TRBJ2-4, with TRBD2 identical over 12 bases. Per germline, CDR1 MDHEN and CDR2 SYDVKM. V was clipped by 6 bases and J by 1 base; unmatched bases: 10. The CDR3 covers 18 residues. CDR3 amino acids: CASSPGASGRGAKNIQYF. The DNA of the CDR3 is TGTGCCAGCAGCCCTGGGGCTAGCGGGAGGGGGGCCAAAAACATTCAGTACTTC.

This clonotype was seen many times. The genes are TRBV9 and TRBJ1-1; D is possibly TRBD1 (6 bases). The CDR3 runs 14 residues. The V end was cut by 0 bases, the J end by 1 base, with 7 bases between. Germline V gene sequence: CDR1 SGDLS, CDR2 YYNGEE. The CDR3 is CASSVGTANTEAFF. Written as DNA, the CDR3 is TGTGCCAGCAGCGTAGGGACAGCGAACACTGAAGCTTTCTTT.

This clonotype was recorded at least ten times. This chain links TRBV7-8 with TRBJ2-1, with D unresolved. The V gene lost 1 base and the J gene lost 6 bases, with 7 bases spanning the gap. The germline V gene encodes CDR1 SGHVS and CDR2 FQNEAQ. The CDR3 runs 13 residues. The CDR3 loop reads CASSLVSPNEQFF. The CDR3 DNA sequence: TGTGCCAGCAGCTTAGTTAGCCCCAATGAGCAGTTCTTC.

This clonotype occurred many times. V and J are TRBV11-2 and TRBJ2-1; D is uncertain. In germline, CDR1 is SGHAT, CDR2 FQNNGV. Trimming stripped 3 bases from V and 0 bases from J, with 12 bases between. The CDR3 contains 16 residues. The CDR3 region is CASSLAADPSYNEQFF. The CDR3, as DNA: TGTGCCAGCAGCTTGGCGGCAGATCCCTCCTACAATGAGCAGTTCTTC.

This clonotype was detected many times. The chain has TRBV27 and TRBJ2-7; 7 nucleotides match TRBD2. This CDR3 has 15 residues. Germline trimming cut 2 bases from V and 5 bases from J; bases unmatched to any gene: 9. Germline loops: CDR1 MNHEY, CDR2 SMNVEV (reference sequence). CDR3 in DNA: TGTGCCAGCAGTTTACGCGGGAGAGATTGGGACGAGCAGTACTTC. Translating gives CASSLRGRDWDEQYF.

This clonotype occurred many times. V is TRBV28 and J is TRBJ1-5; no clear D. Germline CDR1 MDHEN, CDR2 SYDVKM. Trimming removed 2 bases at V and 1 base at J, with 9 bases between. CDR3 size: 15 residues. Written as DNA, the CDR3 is TGTGCCAGCAGTTTACCCGACGGAAGCAATCAGCCCCAGCATTTT. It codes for CASSLPDGSNQPQHF. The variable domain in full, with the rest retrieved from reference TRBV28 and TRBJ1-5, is DVKVTQSSRYLVKRTGEKVFLECVQDMDHENMFWYRQDPGLGLRLIYFSYDVKMKEKGDIPEGYSVSREKKERFSLILESASTNQTSMYLCASSLPDGSNQPQHFGDGTRLSIL.

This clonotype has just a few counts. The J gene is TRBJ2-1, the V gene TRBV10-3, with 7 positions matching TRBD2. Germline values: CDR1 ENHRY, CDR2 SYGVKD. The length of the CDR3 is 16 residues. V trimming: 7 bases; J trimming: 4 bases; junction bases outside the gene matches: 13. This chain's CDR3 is CAIKNYLAEEYNEQFF. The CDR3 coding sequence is TGTGCCATCAAAAACTACCTAGCGGAGGAATACAATGAGCAGTTCTTC.

The CDR3 is CASTVGMGETQYF. Here the CDR3 DNA reads TGTGCCAGCACAGTTGGGATGGGAGAGACCCAGTACTTC. The chain recombines TRBV12-3 or TRBV12-4 with TRBJ2-5; D remains unclear. This CDR3 spans 13 amino acids. The V and J ends lost 7 bases and 4 bases respectively, with 13 bases between them.

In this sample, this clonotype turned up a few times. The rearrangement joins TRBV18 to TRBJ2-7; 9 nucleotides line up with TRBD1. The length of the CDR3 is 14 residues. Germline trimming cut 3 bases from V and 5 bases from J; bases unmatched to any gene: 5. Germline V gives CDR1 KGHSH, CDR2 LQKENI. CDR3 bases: TGTGCCAGCTCACCGTCGCGGACAGGGGACGAGCAGTACTTC. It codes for CASSPSRTGDEQYF.

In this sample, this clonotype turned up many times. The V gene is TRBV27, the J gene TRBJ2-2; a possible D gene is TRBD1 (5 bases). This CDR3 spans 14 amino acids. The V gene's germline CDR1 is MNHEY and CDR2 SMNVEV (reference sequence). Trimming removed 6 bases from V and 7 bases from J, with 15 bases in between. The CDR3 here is CASRLIRDGGELFF. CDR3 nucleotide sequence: TGTGCCAGCAGACTGATCAGGGATGGCGGGGAGCTGTTTTTT.

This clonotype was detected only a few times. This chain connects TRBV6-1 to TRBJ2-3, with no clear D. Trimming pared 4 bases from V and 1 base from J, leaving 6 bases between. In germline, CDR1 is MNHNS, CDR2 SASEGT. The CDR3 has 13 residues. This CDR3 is CASSARGTDTQYF. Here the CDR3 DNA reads TGTGCCAGCAGTGCCCGTGGCACAGATACGCAGTATTTT.

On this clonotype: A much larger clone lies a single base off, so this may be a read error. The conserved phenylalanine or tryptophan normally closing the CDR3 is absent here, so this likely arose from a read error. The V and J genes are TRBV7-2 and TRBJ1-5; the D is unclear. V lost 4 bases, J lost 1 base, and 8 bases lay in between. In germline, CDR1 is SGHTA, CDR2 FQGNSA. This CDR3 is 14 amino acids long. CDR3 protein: CASSSRRSNQPQHL. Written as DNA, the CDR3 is TGTGCCAGCAGCTCCCGGCGGAGCAATCAGCCCCAGCATTTG.

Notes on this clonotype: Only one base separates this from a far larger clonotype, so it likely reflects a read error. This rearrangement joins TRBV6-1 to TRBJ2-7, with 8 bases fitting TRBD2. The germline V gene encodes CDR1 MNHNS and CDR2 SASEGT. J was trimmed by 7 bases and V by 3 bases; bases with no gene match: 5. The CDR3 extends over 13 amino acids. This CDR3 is CASSDGLAGEQYF. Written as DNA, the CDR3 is TGTGCCAGCAGTGACGGACTAGCTGGTGAGCAGTACTTC.

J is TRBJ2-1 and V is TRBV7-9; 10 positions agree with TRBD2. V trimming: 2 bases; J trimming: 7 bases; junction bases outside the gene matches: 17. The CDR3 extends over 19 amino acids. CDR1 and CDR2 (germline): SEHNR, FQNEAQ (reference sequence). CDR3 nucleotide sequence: TGTGCCAGCAGCTTAACCTCCCGGCCTAGCGGGAGTATTCAGAATGAGCAGTTCTTC. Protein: CASSLTSRPSGSIQNEQFF.

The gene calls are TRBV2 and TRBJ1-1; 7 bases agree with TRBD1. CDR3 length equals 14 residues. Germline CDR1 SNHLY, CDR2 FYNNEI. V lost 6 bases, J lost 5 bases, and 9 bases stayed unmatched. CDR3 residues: CASSEQGPRTEAFF. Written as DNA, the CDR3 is TGTGCCAGCAGCGAACAGGGGCCGCGGACTGAAGCTTTCTTT.

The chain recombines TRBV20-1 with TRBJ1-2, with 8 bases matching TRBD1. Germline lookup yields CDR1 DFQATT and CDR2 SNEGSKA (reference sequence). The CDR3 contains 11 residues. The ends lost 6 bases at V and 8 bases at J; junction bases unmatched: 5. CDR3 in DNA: TGCAGTGCCAAGAGACAGGGGGGCTACACCTTC. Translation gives CSAKRQGGYTF.